Listed below are T cell receptor beta chains from one sample, sequenced in a study of T cell changes during pregnancy in multiple sclerosis. Assay: immunoSEQ multiplex PCR; the TCRdb copy retains only in-frame clones and omits some. The sample shows tens of thousands of clones, 85% to 95% of them seen only once. The sample consisted of CD4+ T cells from peripheral blood mononuclear cells, taken before pregnancy. These receptors were obtained from a female donor with multiple sclerosis, enrolled in a pregnancy study. Each CDR3 is given with its conserved first and last residue. Fields, in order: J gene, V gene, CDR3 protein.

j_call: TRBJ2-1
v_call: TRBV27
cdr3_aa: CASSLRLALHNEQFF

j_call: TRBJ2-7
v_call: TRBV11-2
cdr3_aa: CASNPGGVSYEQYF

j_call: TRBJ2-5
v_call: TRBV11-2
cdr3_aa: CASSFGLAAQETQYF

j_call: TRBJ2-7
v_call: TRBV6-1
cdr3_aa: CASSVDRISSYEQYF

j_call: TRBJ1-3
v_call: TRBV7-2
cdr3_aa: CASSVTASGNTIYF

j_call: TRBJ2-6
v_call: TRBV2
cdr3_aa: CASSGTGPGANVLTF

j_call: TRBJ1-1
v_call: TRBV15
cdr3_aa: CATSRKGEGNTEAFF

j_call: TRBJ2-1
v_call: TRBV28
cdr3_aa: CASSLSSGRRTGEQFF

j_call: TRBJ1-1
v_call: TRBV5-6
cdr3_aa: CASSLVGAQGTEAFF

j_call: TRBJ2-5
v_call: TRBV4-3
cdr3_aa: CASSQDFGLGLAGGFQETQYF

j_call: TRBJ2-5
v_call: TRBV4-3
cdr3_aa: CASSQGWGLQETQYF

j_call: TRBJ1-2
v_call: TRBV18
cdr3_aa: CASSPQVVDGYTF

j_call: TRBJ2-1
v_call: TRBV30
cdr3_aa: CAWRGGILNEQFF

j_call: TRBJ2-1
v_call: TRBV6-5
cdr3_aa: CASSYRTPMGNEQFF

j_call: TRBJ2-2
v_call: TRBV6-5
cdr3_aa: CASGRRKNTGELFF

j_call: TRBJ1-1
v_call: TRBV18
cdr3_aa: CASSPGQMNTEAFF

j_call: TRBJ2-1
v_call: TRBV7-9
cdr3_aa: CASSAGLAGWRRGYNEQFF

j_call: TRBJ1-1
v_call: TRBV29-1
cdr3_aa: CSVGVPGQHMNTEAFF

j_call: TRBJ1-2
v_call: TRBV11-2
cdr3_aa: CASSLENRGVHGYTF

j_call: TRBJ2-1
v_call: TRBV7-2
cdr3_aa: CASSLNEGQEQFF

j_call: TRBJ2-3
v_call: TRBV6-5
cdr3_aa: CASSSPGQGGDTQYF

j_call: TRBJ1-1
v_call: TRBV4-1
cdr3_aa: CASSRARQGLGMNTEAFF

j_call: TRBJ1-1
v_call: TRBV6-1
cdr3_aa: CASSAEGRDTEAFF

j_call: TRBJ2-7
v_call: TRBV28
cdr3_aa: CASSSTGYLSYEQYF

j_call: TRBJ2-7
v_call: TRBV4-2
cdr3_aa: CASSQVSTGTGSREQYF

j_call: TRBJ1-2
v_call: TRBV2
cdr3_aa: CASRVGGGYTF

j_call: TRBJ1-2
v_call: TRBV6-1
cdr3_aa: CASSDQRRDRNYGYTF

j_call: TRBJ1-2
v_call: TRBV18
cdr3_aa: CASSPPRDRRRFYGYTF

j_call: TRBJ1-6
v_call: TRBV2
cdr3_aa: CASTQTSRVRNSPLHF

j_call: TRBJ1-2
v_call: TRBV6-1
cdr3_aa: CASSDGFPGQGALIGGYTF

j_call: TRBJ2-7
v_call: TRBV10-2
cdr3_aa: CASSDISGSYEQYF

j_call: TRBJ2-1
v_call: TRBV18
cdr3_aa: CASSPKLAGGLVNEQFF

j_call: TRBJ2-5
v_call: TRBV28
cdr3_aa: CASSLYGVATQETQYF

j_call: TRBJ1-1
v_call: TRBV7-9
cdr3_aa: CASSHLRQVGTEAFF

j_call: TRBJ2-1
v_call: TRBV13
cdr3_aa: CASSLRRGLNNEQFF

j_call: TRBJ2-1
v_call: TRBV19
cdr3_aa: CASSALLAENEQFF

j_call: TRBJ1-1
v_call: TRBV29-1
cdr3_aa: CSAQGQNTEAFF

j_call: TRBJ1-5
v_call: TRBV28
cdr3_aa: CASSPARVNQPQHF

j_call: TRBJ2-2
v_call: TRBV7-2
cdr3_aa: CASSWPGHRNTGELFF

j_call: TRBJ2-7
v_call: TRBV27
cdr3_aa: CASRSGGSYEQYF

j_call: TRBJ2-5
v_call: TRBV28
cdr3_aa: CASRIGGWVTSGRSPQETQYF

j_call: TRBJ2-1
v_call: TRBV11-3
cdr3_aa: CASSLAILNEQFF

j_call: TRBJ1-1
v_call: TRBV2
cdr3_aa: CASSIHRGPNTEAFF

j_call: TRBJ1-1
v_call: TRBV9
cdr3_aa: CASSVGPNTEAFF

j_call: TRBJ1-6
v_call: TRBV5-1
cdr3_aa: CASSFQGDNSPLHF

j_call: TRBJ2-3
v_call: TRBV29-1
cdr3_aa: CSVETTSTDTQYF

j_call: TRBJ2-1
v_call: TRBV19
cdr3_aa: CASSLTGTSGPNVYNEQFF

j_call: TRBJ2-1
v_call: TRBV2
cdr3_aa: CASIPGPGAYNEQFF

j_call: TRBJ1-5
v_call: TRBV6-5
cdr3_aa: CASTANSNQPQHF

j_call: TRBJ2-1
v_call: TRBV5-1
cdr3_aa: CASSLGTSGRYNEQFF

j_call: TRBJ2-5
v_call: TRBV11-3
cdr3_aa: CASSHNREGETQYF

j_call: TRBJ2-4
v_call: TRBV4-2
cdr3_aa: CASSPNPPGTSSFSKNIQYF

j_call: TRBJ2-1
v_call: TRBV5-5
cdr3_aa: CASSLEYGGGYNEQFF

j_call: TRBJ1-2
v_call: TRBV5-1
cdr3_aa: CASSPGGANYGYTF

j_call: TRBJ1-6
v_call: TRBV28
cdr3_aa: CASSFGGDRDNSPLHF

j_call: TRBJ2-7
v_call: TRBV7-9
cdr3_aa: CASSIPGTGSNEQYF

j_call: TRBJ2-5
v_call: TRBV5-8
cdr3_aa: CASSATRLAGGPDQETQYF

j_call: TRBJ2-3
v_call: TRBV7-8
cdr3_aa: CASSLGRTGEIDTQYF

j_call: TRBJ1-6
v_call: TRBV18
cdr3_aa: CASSRAGSNSPLHF